This record covers a single T cell receptor beta chain. No antigen is known for it. PCR used 60 Vbeta primers and 13 Jbeta primers. Clones were sequenced by immunoSEQ multiplex PCR, and TCRdb holds only the in-frame ones, with some missing. The sample includes 150,000 to 200,000 clones, over 60% of them seen just once. Germline V lookup: CDR1 SGHDT, CDR2 YYEEEE. The V gene end was trimmed by 5 bases and the J gene end by 4 bases; junction bases not matched to a gene: 7. CDR3 length: 14 residues. These data come from a study of cytomegalovirus exposure and HLA in healthy donors. Notes on the study in general: A later analysis showed that HLA-associated TCR beta chains had undergone more clonal expansion than equally common others.

The chain carries TRBV5-6 and TRBJ1-2; 8 nucleotides match TRBD1. This sequence originates from a man aged 45-65 years in good health and CMV-seropositive. Sequenced material: PBMCs. CDR3 bases: TGTGCCAGCAGTACCGGGACAGGCCTCTATGGCTACACCTTC. Translating it yields CASSTGTGLYGYTF.